This T cell receptor (beta chain) was sequenced for a study of T cell responses to AZD1222 COVID-19 vaccine. Assay used: immunoSEQ multiplex PCR; TCRdb lists only in-frame clones, some missing. The sample records 65,000 to 95,000 clones, approximately 80% being singletons. The specimen was peripheral blood, collected on day 0 of AZD1222 vaccination. The receptor was isolated from an adult in good health.

The CDR3 nucleotides are TGTGCCAGCAGCAAAGGGGGAGCAGGGGGCCCTCAAGAGACCCAGTACTTC. This gives the protein CASSKGGAGGPQETQYF. V usage is TRBV21-1 and J usage is TRBJ2-5; the table's TRBD1 call for D was not verified on the DNA. TRBV21-1 is annotated as a pseudogene. CDR3 size: 17 residues.